This T cell receptor (beta chain) stems from a study of monozygotic twins with inflammatory bowel disease. Study outcomes and limitations: Variability may have been added to patient repertoires by differing immunosuppressive treatments.

The germline gives CDR1 SGHDT, CDR2 YYEEEE. There are 11 residues in the CDR3. About this clonotype: Its antigen is not identified.

TCRdb re-called the 5' RACE reads; one entry per CDR3 protein, DNA not given. Its clone listing holds 200,000 to 250,000 distinct CDR3 sequences. Sequenced material: blood. This TCR came from a human donor with ulcerative colitis or Crohn's disease, or a healthy co-twin of an affected twin (not recorded which). V usage is TRBV5-6 and J usage is TRBJ1-2; TCRdb proposes TRBD1, but this gene call is untestable without DNA. The CDR3 is CASSYRVGYTF.